This T cell receptor (beta chain) originates from a study of cytomegalovirus exposure and HLA in healthy donors. As for the study in general: The same platform used for the approximately 670 first-cohort repertoires was also used for the 100 to 150 validation repertoires, as a later analysis reported. Study results and caveats: That first-cohort TCR clusters tended to co-occur in the 95 to 150 validation repertoires was found in a later analysis. CMV antigen specificity of a few CMV-associated chains was confirmed in vitro. According to the study, 160 or so TCR beta chains were cytomegalovirus-associated.

The data were produced by immunoSEQ multiplex PCR, yet TCRdb's version contains in-frame clones alone and is incomplete. Of more than 85,000 clones listed, about 90% are singletons. On this clone: The antigen is not known.

Sequences were obtained from PBMCs. This sequence originates from a woman under 30 in good health and CMV-seronegative.

The CDR3: CASSPRQGRDQPQHF. In DNA, the CDR3 is TGTGCCAGCAGCCCGCGACAGGGTAGGGATCAGCCCCAGCATTTT. This chain uses TRBV7-2 with TRBJ1-5; 7 nucleotides line up with TRBD1. Looked up from germline, CDR1 is SGHTA and CDR2 is FQGNSA. The V and J ends lost 5 bases and 5 bases, in that order; junction bases with no gene match: 9. The CDR3 is 15 residues long.